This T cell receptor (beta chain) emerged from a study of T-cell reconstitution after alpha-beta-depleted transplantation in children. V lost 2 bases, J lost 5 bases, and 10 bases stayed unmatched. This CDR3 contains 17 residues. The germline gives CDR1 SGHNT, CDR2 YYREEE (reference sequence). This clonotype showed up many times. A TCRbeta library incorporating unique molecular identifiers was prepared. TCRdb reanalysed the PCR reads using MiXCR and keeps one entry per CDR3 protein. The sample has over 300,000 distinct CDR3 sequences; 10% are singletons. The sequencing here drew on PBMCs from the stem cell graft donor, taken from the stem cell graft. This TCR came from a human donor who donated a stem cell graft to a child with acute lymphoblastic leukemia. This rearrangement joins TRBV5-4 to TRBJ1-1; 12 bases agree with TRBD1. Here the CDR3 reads CASSFRDRGRLGTEAFF. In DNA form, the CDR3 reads TGTGCCAGCAGCTTCAGGGACAGGGGGCGCCTGGGGACTGAAGCTTTCTTT.